The rows below give T cell receptor beta chains drawn from one sample of a study of blood T cells in healthy people across ages. Using its own MiXCR run on the 5' RACE reads, TCRdb lists one record per CDR3 protein. This table has about 1.6 million distinct CDR3 sequences, 34% appearing once. Sequenced material: blood. Receptors originate from a woman aged 25 to 45 in good health. CDR3s include the opening cysteine and the closing phenylalanine or tryptophan. The D gene is left open where the match is weak. Some rows mark clone size as missing; the rest say once, few, many or name a class of expanded clone.

TRBJ2-5 | 17 | TRBD1 | few | TRBV7-9 | CASSPRDSPRSKETQYF | TGTGCCAGCAGCCCCCGGGACAGCCCCCGTAGCAAAGAGACCCAGTACTTC
TRBJ1-1 | 11 | . | . | TRBV6-6 | CASSWDTEAFF | TGTGCCAGCAGTTGGGACACTGAAGCTTTCTTT
TRBJ2-7 | 13 | . | once | TRBV7-9 | CTSSRRETYEQYF | TGTACCAGCAGCCGTCGGGAAACCTACGAGCAGTACTTC
TRBJ2-5 | 14 | TRBD2 | few | TRBV3-1 | CASRPRGGQETQYF | TGTGCCAGCAGACCCCGGGGGGGCCAAGAGACCCAGTACTTC
TRBJ1-4 | 14 | . | . | TRBV10-3 | CAISDTTNNEKLFF | TGTGCCATCAGTGACACAACCAATAATGAAAAACTGTTTTTT
TRBJ2-7 | 14 | . | few | TRBV28 | CASSFQGPSYEQYF | TGTGCCAGCAGTTTCCAGGGTCCCTCCTACGAGCAGTACTTC
TRBJ2-7 | 14 | TRBD2 | few | TRBV7-9 | CASSLALAGGEQYF | TGTGCCAGCAGCTTAGCCCTAGCGGGAGGCGAGCAGTACTTC
TRBJ1-1 | 14 | TRBD1 | few | TRBV7-8 | CASSARDRGFEAFF | TGTGCCAGCAGCGCCCGGGACAGGGGATTTGAAGCTTTCTTT
TRBJ2-7 | 17 | . | . | TRBV20-1 | CSAPAGETEFYSYEQYF | TGCAGTGCTCCGGCCGGGGAGACAGAATTTTACTCCTACGAGCAGTACTTC
TRBJ2-7 | 15 | . | few | TRBV5-1 | CASSSPGTQPYEQYF | TGCGCCAGCAGCTCCCCCGGGACACAGCCCTACGAGCAGTACTTC
TRBJ2-1 | 13 | TRBD1 | few | TRBV20-1 | CSSDRALIDEQFF | TGCAGTTCCGACAGGGCCCTTATCGATGAGCAGTTCTTC
TRBJ2-7 | 15 | TRBD1 | . | TRBV24-1 | CATSDIRDRVYEQYF | TGTGCCACCAGTGACATCCGGGACAGGGTGTACGAGCAGTACTTC
TRBJ2-3 | 18 | TRBD2 | . | TRBV7-2 | CASSLAPRTSGDTDTQYF | TGTGCCAGCAGCTTAGCGCCTAGGACTAGCGGAGACACAGATACGCAGTATTTT
TRBJ1-2 | 13 | . | . | TRBV10-1 | CASSEYRDYGYTF | TGCGCCAGCAGTGAGTACAGGGACTATGGCTACACCTTC
TRBJ1-1 | 13 | . | once | TRBV20-1 | CSARNLRVTEAFF | TGCAGTGCTAGAAACCTGAGGGTTACTGAAGCTTTCTTT
TRBJ2-1 | 14 | . | once | TRBV6-2/TRBV6-3 | CASRDYPLNDGQFF | TGTGCCAGCAGGGACTACCCATTGAACGATGGGCAGTTCTTC
TRBJ2-1 | 11 | . | many | TRBV12-3/TRBV12-4 | CASRLDSEQFF | TGTGCCAGCAGACTAGATAGTGAGCAGTTCTTC
TRBJ2-7 | 15 | . | . | TRBV20-1 | CSAGWGTMISYEQYF | TGCAGTGCCGGGTGGGGGACAATGATTTCTTACGAGCAGTACTTC
TRBJ1-1 | 15 | . | . | TRBV28 | CASSLPGVGNTEAFF | TGTGCCAGCAGTTTACCAGGTGTAGGGAACACTGAAGCTTTCTTT
TRBJ1-2 | 12 | . | . | TRBV29-1 | CSSDLPDGGYTF | TGCAGCTCGGACCTCCCCGATGGCGGCTACACCTTC
TRBJ2-3 | 15 | . | . | TRBV7-6 | CASSVGSADTDTQYF | TGTGCCAGCAGTGTCGGGAGCGCGGACACAGATACGCAGTATTTT
TRBJ2-7 | 15 | . | many | TRBV7-2 | CASSLGRGGSYEQYF | TGTGCCAGCAGCTTAGGCAGGGGCGGCTCCTACGAGCAGTACTTC
TRBJ2-3 | 14 | . | . | TRBV7-9 | CASSSTGPRDTQYF | TGTGCCAGCAGCAGTACCGGACCACGAGATACGCAGTATTTT
TRBJ2-5 | 17 | . | few | TRBV28 | CASSLDLGATAQETQYF | TGTGCCAGCAGTTTGGACCTCGGGGCGACGGCTCAAGAGACCCAGTACTTC
TRBJ2-5 | 17 | TRBD2 | . | TRBV11-2 | CTSSLEPRVAGPRAQYF | TGTACCAGCAGCTTAGAGCCGAGGGTAGCGGGCCCCCGGGCCCAGTACTTC
TRBJ2-7 | 13 | . | many | TRBV20-1 | CSASRDTLGEQYF | TGCAGTGCTAGCCGGGACACCCTAGGCGAGCAGTACTTC
TRBJ1-4 | 13 | . | . | TRBV10-3 | CAIRGDGNEKLFF | TGTGCCATCAGAGGGGACGGGAATGAAAAACTGTTTTTT
TRBJ2-7 | 13 | . | few | TRBV6-5 | CASSYGWGSEQYF | TGTGCCAGCAGTTACGGTTGGGGTTCCGAGCAGTACTTC
TRBJ2-3 | 15 | . | . | TRBV13 | CASSKTNGAGDTQYF | TGTGCCAGCAGCAAAACTAACGGGGCCGGTGATACGCAGTATTTT
TRBJ2-7 | 14 | . | . | TRBV27 | CTSSLSRYSYEQYF | TGTACCAGCAGTTTATCGAGATACTCCTACGAGCAGTACTTC
TRBJ1-1 | 14 | . | . | TRBV20-1 | CSASTLGGYLEAFF | TGCAGTGCCTCAACTCTCGGCGGGTACCTTGAAGCTTTCTTT
TRBJ2-5 | 15 | . | few | TRBV20-1 | CSATSGLRVSETQYF | TGCAGTGCTACCAGCGGCCTGAGGGTCTCAGAGACCCAGTACTTC
TRBJ1-2 | 13 | TRBD1 | . | TRBV10-3 | CAIRIGTEYGYTF | TGTGCCATCAGGATCGGGACAGAATATGGCTACACCTTC
TRBJ2-3 | 15 | TRBD1 | few | TRBV7-2 | CASSLQGAGRDTQYF | TGTGCCAGCAGCTTACAGGGGGCTGGAAGGGATACGCAGTATTTT
TRBJ1-2 | 14 | TRBD1 | . | TRBV7-8 | CASSRGQVDYGYTF | TGTGCCAGCAGCCGGGGACAGGTGGACTATGGCTACACCTTC
TRBJ2-5 | 16 | TRBD2 | . | TRBV6-5 | CASSTIPSGGGETQYF | TGTGCCAGCTCTACTATCCCTAGCGGGGGTGGAGAGACCCAGTACTTC
TRBJ2-5 | 14 | TRBD1 | few | TRBV6-1 | CASPARDRQETQYF | TGTGCCAGCCCCGCGAGGGACAGACAAGAGACCCAGTACTTC
TRBJ2-7 | 14 | . | many | TRBV27 | CASSSDRSSYEQYF | TGTGCCAGCAGCTCGGACAGAAGTTCCTACGAGCAGTACTTC
TRBJ2-5 | 15 | . | . | TRBV20-1 | CSASGASRKQETQYF | TGCAGTGCTAGTGGGGCTAGCAGAAAACAAGAGACCCAGTACTTC
TRBJ2-1 | 16 | . | . | TRBV10-3 | CAISKSGRHLGAEQFF | TGTGCCATCAGTAAGTCTGGGCGACACCTTGGGGCTGAGCAGTTCTTC